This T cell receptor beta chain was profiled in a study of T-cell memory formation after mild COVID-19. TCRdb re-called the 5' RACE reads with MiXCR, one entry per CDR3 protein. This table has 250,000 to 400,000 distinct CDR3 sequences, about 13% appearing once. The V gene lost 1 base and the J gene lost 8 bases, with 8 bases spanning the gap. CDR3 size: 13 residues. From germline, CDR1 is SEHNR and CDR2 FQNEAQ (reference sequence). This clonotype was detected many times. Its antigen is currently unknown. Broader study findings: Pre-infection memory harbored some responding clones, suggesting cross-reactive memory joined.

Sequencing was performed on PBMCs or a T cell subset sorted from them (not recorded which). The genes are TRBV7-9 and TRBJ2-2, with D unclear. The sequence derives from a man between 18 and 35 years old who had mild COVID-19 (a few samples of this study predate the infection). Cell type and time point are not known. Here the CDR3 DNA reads TGTGCCAGCAGCTTAGGAGGTGGAGGGGAGCTGTTTTTT. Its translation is CASSLGGGGELFF.